The TCR beta chain described here comes from a study of human T cells and chemical hapten exposure. Study details: Slight volume differences across pooled libraries mainly accounted for varying per-sample TCR yields. General study results and limits: No change in TCRs above 1 in 1000 frequency was produced by DPC sensitization.

In this sample, this clonotype turned up many times. The antigen is unknown. The library labeled individual cDNA molecules by adding unique molecular identifiers to them. Source study methods: Between about 23,224 and 750,000 TCRs appeared in each sample, and the median stood at 95,638. One entry per CDR3 protein, called by TCRdb with MiXCR from the RACE reads. TCRdb, not the original authors, processed these V and J calls. Of 43,000 or so distinct CDR3 sequences listed, over 3.5% were seen once; the top ten hold 1.5% to 2%. The time point denotes: healthy volunteer bleed at 2 weeks. RNA extraction used unfractionated whole blood as the source of total RNA. The CDR3 is 13 residues long.

The sample comprised whole blood. The source of this sequence is a female donor in good health. Some clones in this sample may be carry-over from other donors' samples. The chain recombines TRBV21-1 with TRBJ1-1; TRBD1 was called by the table and not checked on the DNA. TRBV21-1 is labeled a pseudogene. CDR3 protein: CASSREGTGLAFF. As DNA, the CDR3 is TGTGCCAGCAGCAGGGAGGGGACAGGGCTCGCTTTCTTT.